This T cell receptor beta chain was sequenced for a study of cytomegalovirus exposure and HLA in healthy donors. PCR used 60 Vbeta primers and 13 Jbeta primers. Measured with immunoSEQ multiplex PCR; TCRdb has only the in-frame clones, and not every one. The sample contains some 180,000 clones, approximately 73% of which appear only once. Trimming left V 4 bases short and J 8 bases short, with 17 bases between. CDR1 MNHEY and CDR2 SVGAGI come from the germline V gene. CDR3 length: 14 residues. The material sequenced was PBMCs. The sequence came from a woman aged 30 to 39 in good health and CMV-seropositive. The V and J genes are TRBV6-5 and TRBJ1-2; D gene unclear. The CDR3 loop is CASSSPAESWGYTF. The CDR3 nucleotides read TGTGCCAGCAGTTCACCGGCGGAATCTTGGGGCTACACCTTC.